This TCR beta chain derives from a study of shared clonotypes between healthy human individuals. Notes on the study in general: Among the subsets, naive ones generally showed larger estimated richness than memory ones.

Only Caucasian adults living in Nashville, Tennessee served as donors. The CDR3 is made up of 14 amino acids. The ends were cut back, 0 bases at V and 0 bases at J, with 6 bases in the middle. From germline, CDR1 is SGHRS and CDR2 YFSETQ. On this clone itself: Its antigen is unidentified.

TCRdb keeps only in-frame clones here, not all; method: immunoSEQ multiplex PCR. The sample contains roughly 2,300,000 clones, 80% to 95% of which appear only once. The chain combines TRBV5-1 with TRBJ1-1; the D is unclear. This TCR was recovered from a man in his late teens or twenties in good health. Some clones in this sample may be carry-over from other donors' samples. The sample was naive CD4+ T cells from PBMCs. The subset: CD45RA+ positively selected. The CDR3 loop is CASSLARLNTEAFF. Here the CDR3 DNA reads TGCGCCAGCAGCTTGGCACGGCTGAACACTGAAGCTTTCTTT.